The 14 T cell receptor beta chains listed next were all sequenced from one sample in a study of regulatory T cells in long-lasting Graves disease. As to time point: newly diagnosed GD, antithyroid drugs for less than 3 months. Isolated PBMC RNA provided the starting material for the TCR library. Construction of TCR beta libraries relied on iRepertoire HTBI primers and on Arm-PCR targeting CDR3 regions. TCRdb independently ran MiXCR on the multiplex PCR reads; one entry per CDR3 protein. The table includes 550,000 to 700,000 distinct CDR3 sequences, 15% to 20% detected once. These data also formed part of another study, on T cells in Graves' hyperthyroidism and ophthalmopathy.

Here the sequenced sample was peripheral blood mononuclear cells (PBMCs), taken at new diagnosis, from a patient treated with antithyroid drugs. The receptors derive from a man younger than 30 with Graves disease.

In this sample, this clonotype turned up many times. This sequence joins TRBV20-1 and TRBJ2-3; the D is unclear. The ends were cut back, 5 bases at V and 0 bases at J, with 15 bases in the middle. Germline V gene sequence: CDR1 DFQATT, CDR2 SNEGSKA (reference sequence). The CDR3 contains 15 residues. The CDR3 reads CSASTSETSTDTQYF. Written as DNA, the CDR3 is TGCAGTGCTTCGACCTCCGAAACTAGCACAGATACGCAGTATTTT.

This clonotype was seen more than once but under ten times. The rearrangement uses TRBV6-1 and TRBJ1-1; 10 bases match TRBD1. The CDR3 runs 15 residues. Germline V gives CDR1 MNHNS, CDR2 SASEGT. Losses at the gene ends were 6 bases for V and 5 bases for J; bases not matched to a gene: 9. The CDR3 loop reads CASSRAGQGNTEAFF. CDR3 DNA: TGTGCCAGCAGCCGCGCGGGACAGGGGAATACTGAAGCTTTCTTT.

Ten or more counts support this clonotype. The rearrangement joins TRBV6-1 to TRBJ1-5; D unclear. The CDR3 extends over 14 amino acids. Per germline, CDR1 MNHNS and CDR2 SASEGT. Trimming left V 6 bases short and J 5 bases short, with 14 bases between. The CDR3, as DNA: TGTGCCAGCAGCTCGACCGGGAGAGATCAGCCCCAGCATTTT. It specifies CASSSTGRDQPQHF.

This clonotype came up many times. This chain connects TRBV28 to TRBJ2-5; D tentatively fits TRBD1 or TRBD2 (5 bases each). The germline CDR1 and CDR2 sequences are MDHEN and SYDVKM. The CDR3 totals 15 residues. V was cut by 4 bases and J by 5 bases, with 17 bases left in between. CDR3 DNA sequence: TGTGCCAGCAGTTCCACACAGGCGGGCGGGGAGACCCAGTACTTC. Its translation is CASSSTQAGGETQYF.

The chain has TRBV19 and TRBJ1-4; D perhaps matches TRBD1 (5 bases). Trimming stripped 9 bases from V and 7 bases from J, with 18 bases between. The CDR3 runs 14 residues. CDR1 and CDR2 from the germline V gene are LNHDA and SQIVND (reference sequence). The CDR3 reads CASQRDLSGEKLFF. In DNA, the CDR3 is TGTGCCAGCCAAAGGGACCTATCAGGTGAAAAACTGTTTTTT.

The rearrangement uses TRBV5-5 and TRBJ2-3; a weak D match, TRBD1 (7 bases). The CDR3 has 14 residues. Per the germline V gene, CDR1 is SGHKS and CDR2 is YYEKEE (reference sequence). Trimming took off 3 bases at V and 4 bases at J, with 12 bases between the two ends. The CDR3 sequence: CASSSEGAPDTQYF. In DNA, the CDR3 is TGTGCCAGCAGCTCGGAGGGGGCACCAGATACGCAGTATTTT.

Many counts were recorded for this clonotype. Written as DNA, the CDR3 is TGTGCCAGCAGTTTAAGAAGGTCTGGAAACATTCAGTACTTC. Its translation is CASSLRRSGNIQYF. J is TRBJ2-4 and V is TRBV28, with D unresolved. The CDR3 totals 14 residues. V was shortened by 2 bases and J by 6 bases, with 11 bases between the two germline ends. Germline V lookup: CDR1 MDHEN, CDR2 SYDVKM.

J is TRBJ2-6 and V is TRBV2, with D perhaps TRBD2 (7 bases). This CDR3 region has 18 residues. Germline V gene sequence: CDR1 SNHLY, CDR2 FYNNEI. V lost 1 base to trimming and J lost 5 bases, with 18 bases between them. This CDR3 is CASSEDDGGAGWANVLTF. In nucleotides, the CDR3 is TGTGCCAGCAGTGAAGACGATGGGGGGGCGGGCTGGGCCAACGTCCTGACTTTC.

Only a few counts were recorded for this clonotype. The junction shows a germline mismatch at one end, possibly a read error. DNA for the CDR3: TGCCGTCCGGCGGGACTAGCGGGAGGGAATCCCTACGAGCAGTACTTC. Amino acids: CRPAGLAGGNPYEQYF. The V and J genes are TRBV6-2 or TRBV6-3 and TRBJ2-7, with 16 bases aligning to TRBD2. The germline V gene has CDR1 MNHEY and CDR2 SVGEGT. This CDR3 contains 16 residues.

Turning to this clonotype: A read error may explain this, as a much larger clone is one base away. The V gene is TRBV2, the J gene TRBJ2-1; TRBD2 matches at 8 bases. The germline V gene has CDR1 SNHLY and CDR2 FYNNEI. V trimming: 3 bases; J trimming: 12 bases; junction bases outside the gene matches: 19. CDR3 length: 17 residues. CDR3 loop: CASSDVLGLGDLAGQFF. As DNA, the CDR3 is TGTGCCAGCAGTGACGTTTTGGGACTAGGGGATCTTGCTGGGCAGTTCTTC.

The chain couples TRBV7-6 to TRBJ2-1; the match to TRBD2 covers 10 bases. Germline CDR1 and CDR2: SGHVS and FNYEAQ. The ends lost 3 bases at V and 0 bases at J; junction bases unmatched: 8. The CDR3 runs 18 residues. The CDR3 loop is CASSFSWTSGSSYNEQFF. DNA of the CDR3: TGTGCCAGCAGCTTCTCCTGGACTAGCGGAAGCTCCTACAATGAGCAGTTCTTC.

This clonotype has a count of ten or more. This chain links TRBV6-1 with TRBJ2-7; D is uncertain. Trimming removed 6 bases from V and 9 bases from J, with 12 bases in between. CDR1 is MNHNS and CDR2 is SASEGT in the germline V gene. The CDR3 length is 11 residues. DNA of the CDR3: TGTGCCAGCAGGGTAGAGGTTGGGCAGTACTTC. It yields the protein CASRVEVGQYF.

CDR3 amino acids: CASSHPDRNRYEQYF. The CDR3 DNA reads as TGCGCCAGCAGCCACCCGGACAGGAATAGGTACGAGCAGTACTTC. The chain links TRBV5-1 to TRBJ2-7, with 7 bases lining up with TRBD1. Germline assignment: CDR1 SGHRS and CDR2 YFSETQ. The CDR3 contains 15 residues. With 4 bases clipped from V and 4 bases from J, the junction kept 11 bases outside the gene matches.

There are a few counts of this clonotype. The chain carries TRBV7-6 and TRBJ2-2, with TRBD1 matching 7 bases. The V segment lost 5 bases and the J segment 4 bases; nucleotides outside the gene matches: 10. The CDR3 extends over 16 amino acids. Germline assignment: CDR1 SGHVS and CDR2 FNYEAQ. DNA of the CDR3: TGTGCCAGCAGCCACAGGGGCGCGGTCGGCACCGGGGAGCTGTTTTTT. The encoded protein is CASSHRGAVGTGELFF.